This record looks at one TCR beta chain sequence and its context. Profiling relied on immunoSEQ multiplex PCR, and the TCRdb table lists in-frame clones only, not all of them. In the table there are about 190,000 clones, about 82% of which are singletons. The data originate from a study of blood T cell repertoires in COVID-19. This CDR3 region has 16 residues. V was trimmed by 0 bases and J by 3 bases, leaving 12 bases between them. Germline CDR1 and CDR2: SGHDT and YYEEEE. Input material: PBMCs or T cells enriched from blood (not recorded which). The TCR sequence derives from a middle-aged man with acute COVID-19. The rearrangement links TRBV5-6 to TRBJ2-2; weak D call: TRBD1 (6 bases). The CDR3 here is CASSLVGRGHTGELFF. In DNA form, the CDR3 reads TGTGCCAGCAGCTTGGTCGGCAGGGGTCACACCGGGGAGCTGTTTTTT.